This T cell receptor beta chain was retrieved from a study of long-term antiretroviral therapy in people with HIV (dated by TCRdb to between 2021 and 2024). Study-level background: The earliest samples were collected roughly a decade before the 2015 WHO recommendation for immediate ART, at a time when ART was usually postponed until CD4 counts fell. This retrospective serial study examined whether starting ART and sustained HIV suppression were associated with changes in the composition and diversity of the TRB repertoire in peripheral blood. A total of 192 cryopreserved PBMC samples were contributed to the cohort by 30 adults with confirmed HIV infection, with samples collected serially over a mean of approximately 6 years (range 1-12). Among the approximately 30 participants with HIV, more than ten were female. Test extractions of a monoclonal T-cell line alongside 30 or so polyclonal samples showed no cross-contamination during QIAcube processing. Points the paper makes about the study in general: HIV repertoires had narrower CDR3 length ranges than controls, and the network structure suggested an antigen-experienced repertoire that shifted only slightly toward naive after ART. Owing to limited PBMC availability, only the TCR beta chain was sequenced, without alpha chain pairing. Because pre-ART samples had limited cell numbers, profiling was done on unsorted PBMC rather than on sorted CD4+ and CD8+ T cells. The samples were dated from the mid-2000s to the late 2010s, and the ART regimens that were used may be less effective than current ART regimens. Expanded TRB clones identified before ART initiation dominated the repertoire across all time points, though the dominance fluctuated and decreased in many PLHIV after ART. A significant increase in TRB diversity was found to be associated with ART initiation, although TRB diversity was observed to remain significantly below that of transplant donor controls even after long-term ART. No data were available on ART adherence, viral resistance or therapy changes, limiting inferences about post-ART repertoire changes.

To be included, a participant needed at least one PBMC sample from before ART initiation plus at least two post-ART samples. Treatment was received in the United States of America by all participants with HIV. Before DNA extraction, cryopreserved samples of roughly 0.85-10 million PBMC were thawed and washed. At the time of the earliest PBMC sample, participants with HIV were aged between roughly 20 and 60 years. Per participant, PBMC samples came from 1-4 timepoints prior to ART initiation and 2-8 timepoints following ART initiation, for a median of 7 samples. Serial HIV viral load, CD4+ T-cell count, ART history and demographic data were obtained for every participant. A Qiagen kit on a QIAcube was used to extract genomic DNA from unsorted PBMC, with samples processed in batches of 12. The immunoSEQ hsTCRB v3.0 assay was used at survey level resolution to sequence the TRB variable region. The target sequencing depth for TRB was about 40,000-55,000 T-cell genomes per sample. Pooled TRB libraries were sequenced on an Illumina MiSeq with a v3 150-cycle kit. Per the original workflow: Repertoire analysis was performed in R inside a reproducible Nextflow workflow that covered QC, data transformation and analysis. LymphoSeq2, an R package for AIRR-Seq data exploration, was used to implement custom analyses. Four samples that yielded fewer than 5000 total TRB sequences were excluded, so that 150 to 200 HIV repertoires were analyzed. Among the roughly 200 retained HIV repertoires, 55 to 60 were collected before ART initiation and under 150 after ART initiation. Repertoires were downsampled to 5000 TRB nucleotide sequences, and summary statistics were averaged over 100 downsampling iterations. Only TRB sequences with CDR3 regions of at least seven amino acids were retained for analysis. A Shannon entropy-derived clonality score and the Gini coefficient were used to measure diversity. In repertoire networks, the top 5000 CDR3 amino acid sequences were linked whenever an edit distance of one separated two sequences. GLIPH2 predicted antigen specificity groups and MHC restriction for TRB CDR3 amino acid sequences. To flag known associations with CMV, EBV, HIV or tissue antigens, CDR3 amino acid sequences were compared against VDJdb and McPAS-TCR. Pre-ART, post-ART and control groups were compared with Wilcoxon signed-rank tests and Holm-Bonferroni correction. Here the immuneACCESS table is served through TCRdb, limited to in-frame sequences with V and J called. Missing clones are a known gap in these copies; in checked studies unresolved V genes cover under half, and the rest lacks a known reason. D and trimming come from the DNA, and the V and J calls and clone size come from that table. This sample has 15,000 or so clones in its table, and around 88% of those were observed once. The ten largest clones represent roughly 14% of the sample.

Comment on this clone: Its specific antigen is unknown. No base-level quality is on record; no much larger clone is a single base apart.

The germline V gene specifies LGHNA as CDR1 and YSLEER as CDR2. The CDR3, cysteine through phenylalanine, is 13 amino acids long. Only the CDR3 region is kept as DNA, spanning 39 bases read in frame from base 1. Trimming at the junction amounts to 4 bases on V and 3 bases on J, and the germline ends lie 9 bases apart. The V and J segments used are TRBV4-3 and TRBJ1-2, and perhaps TRBD1 as D gene, on 6 matching bases. Sequenced here: unsorted PBMCs, sampled 2.3 to 2.4 years before starting antiretroviral therapy. The clonotype comes from a woman aged 25-40 years with HIV. The nucleotide sequence is given as TGCGCCAGCAGCCCAAACAGGGACTATGGCTACACCTTC. The resulting protein is CASSPNRDYGYTF.